This TCR beta chain derives from a study of CD8 T cells in Susac syndrome. RNA totalling about 0.5 to 1 ug underwent reverse transcription with random hexamers. Each CDR3 protein is one row after TCRdb ran MiXCR on the immunoSEQ multiplex PCR reads. The sample contains hundreds of thousands of distinct CDR3 sequences, 94% of which appear only once. Regarding the study as a whole: The CD4+ T cell repertoires in Susac syndrome did not show any clonal expansion.

Note on this clonotype: What it binds is not known.

Germline CDR1 and CDR2: SGHRS and YFSETQ. Deletions cut 5 bases from V and 3 bases from J, with 11 bases between. This CDR3 spans 13 amino acids. What was sequenced was CD4+ T cells from PBMCs. The chain recombines TRBV5-1 with TRBJ2-5, with D possibly being TRBD2 (5 bases). This sequence originates from a human donor with Susac syndrome. CDR3 coding DNA: TGCGCCAGCAGTGGGATTAGCGAAGAGACCCAGTACTTC. This sequence encodes CASSGISEETQYF.